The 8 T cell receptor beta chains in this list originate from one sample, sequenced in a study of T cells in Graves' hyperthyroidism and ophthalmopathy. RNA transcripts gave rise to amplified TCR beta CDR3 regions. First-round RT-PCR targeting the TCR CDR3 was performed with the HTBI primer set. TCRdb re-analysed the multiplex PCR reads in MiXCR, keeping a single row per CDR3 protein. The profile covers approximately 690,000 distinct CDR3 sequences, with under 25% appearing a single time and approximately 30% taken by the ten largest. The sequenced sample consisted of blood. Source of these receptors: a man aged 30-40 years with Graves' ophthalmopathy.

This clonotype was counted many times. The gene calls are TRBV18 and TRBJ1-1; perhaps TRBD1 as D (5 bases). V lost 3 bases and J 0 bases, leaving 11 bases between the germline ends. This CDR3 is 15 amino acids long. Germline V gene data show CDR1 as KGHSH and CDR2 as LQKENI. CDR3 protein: CASSPGGFMNTEAFF. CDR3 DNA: TGTGCCAGCTCACCTGGGGGGTTCATGAACACTGAAGCTTTCTTT.

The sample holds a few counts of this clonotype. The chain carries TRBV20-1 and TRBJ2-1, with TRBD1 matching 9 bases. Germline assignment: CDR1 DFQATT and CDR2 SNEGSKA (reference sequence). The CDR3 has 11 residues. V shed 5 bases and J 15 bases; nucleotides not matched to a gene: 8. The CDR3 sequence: CSAARKDRGFF. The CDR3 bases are TGCAGTGCTGCCAGGAAGGACAGGGGGTTCTTC.

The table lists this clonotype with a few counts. The CDR3: CAWSHYTGLRETQYF. In nucleotides, the CDR3 is TGTGCCTGGAGCCACTACACAGGGTTGCGAGAGACCCAGTACTTC. The chain has TRBV30 and TRBJ2-5, with D perhaps TRBD1 (6 bases). The CDR3 covers 15 residues. V dropped 3 bases and J dropped 4 bases, with 18 bases sitting between them. CDR1 is GTSNPN, CDR2 SVGIG, per germline (reference sequence).

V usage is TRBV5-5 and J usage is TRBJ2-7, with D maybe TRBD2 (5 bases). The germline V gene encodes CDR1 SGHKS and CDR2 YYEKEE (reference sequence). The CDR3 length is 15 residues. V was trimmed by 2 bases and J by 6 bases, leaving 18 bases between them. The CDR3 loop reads CASSFLRTPAGEQYF. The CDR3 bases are TGTGCCAGCAGCTTCCTGAGGACTCCTGCTGGCGAGCAGTACTTC.

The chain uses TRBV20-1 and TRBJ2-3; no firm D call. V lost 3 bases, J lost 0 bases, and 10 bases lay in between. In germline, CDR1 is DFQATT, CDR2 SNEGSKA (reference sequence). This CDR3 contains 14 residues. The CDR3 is CSASIPASTDTQYF. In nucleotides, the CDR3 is TGCAGTGCTAGTATTCCCGCTAGCACAGATACGCAGTATTTT.

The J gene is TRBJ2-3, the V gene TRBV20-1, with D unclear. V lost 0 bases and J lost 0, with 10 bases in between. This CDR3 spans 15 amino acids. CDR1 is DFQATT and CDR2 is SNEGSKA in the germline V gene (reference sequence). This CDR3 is CSARDFGDSTDTQYF. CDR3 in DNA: TGCAGTGCTAGAGATTTTGGGGATAGCACAGATACGCAGTATTTT.

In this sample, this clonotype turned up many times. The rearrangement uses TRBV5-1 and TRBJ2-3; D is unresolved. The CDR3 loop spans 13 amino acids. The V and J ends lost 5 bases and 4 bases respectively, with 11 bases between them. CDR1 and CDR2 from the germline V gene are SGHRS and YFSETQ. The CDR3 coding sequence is TGCGCCAGCAGTGAAGGGTTCCCAGATACGCAGTATTTT. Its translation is CASSEGFPDTQYF.

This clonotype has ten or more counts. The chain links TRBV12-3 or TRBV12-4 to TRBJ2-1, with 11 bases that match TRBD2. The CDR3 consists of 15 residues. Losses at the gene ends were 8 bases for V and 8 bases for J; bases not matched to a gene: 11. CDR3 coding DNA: TGTGCCAGCTTCCTAGCGGGAGGACCCAGGGATGAGCAGTTCTTC. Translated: CASFLAGGPRDEQFF.